These 14 T cell receptor beta chains were all obtained from the same sample, sequenced in a study of graft-versus-host responses after intestinal transplantation. No antigen is known for these receptors. Using immunoSEQ multiplex PCR, the repertoire was profiled, and TCRdb retains in-frame clones only, with some absent. The sample consists of some 85,000 clones, 80% to 95% of them appearing once. Sequences were derived from unstimulated CD8+ T cells sorted from spleen or lymph node cells, sampled before transplant. The source of these receptors is a human donor who was the organ donor for an intestinal transplant.

V usage is TRBV4-2 and J usage is TRBJ2-5; possible D gene TRBD2, 6 bases. The DNA end lines up better with TRBJ2-7; the J call may be wrong. The CDR3 runs 13 residues. Germline V gene data show CDR1 as LGHNA and CDR2 as YNFKEQ. CDR3 sequence (DNA): TGTGCCAGCAGCCACTTGATAGCGGACGAGCAGTACTTC. As protein: CASSHLIADEQYF.

CDR3 loop: CASSILLAGGHTDTQYF. CDR3 DNA: TGTGCCAGTAGTATACTCCTCGCGGGGGGCCACACAGATACGCAGTATTTT. The chain has TRBV19 and TRBJ2-3; 8 bases align to TRBD2. The germline CDR1 and CDR2 sequences are LNHDA and SQIVND (reference sequence). This CDR3 has 17 amino acids. Trimming removed 2 bases from V and 2 bases from J; junction bases left unmatched: 9. Complete variable domain (other parts from reference TRBV19 and TRBJ2-3): DGGITQSPKYLFRKEGQNVTLSCEQNLNHDAMYWYRQDPGQGLRLIYYSQIVNDFQKGDIAEGYSVSREKKESFPLTVTSAQKNPTAFYLCASSILLAGGHTDTQYFGPGTRLTVL.

The chain uses TRBV5-6 and TRBJ2-1; 8 bases are a match to TRBD2. The CDR3 runs 16 residues. The germline V gene encodes CDR1 SGHDT and CDR2 YYEEEE. Trimming at V came to 0 bases and at J to 0 bases, leaving 2 bases not matched to a gene. This CDR3 is CASSLVAGSSYNEQFF. DNA for the CDR3: TGTGCCAGCAGCTTGGTAGCGGGGAGCTCCTACAATGAGCAGTTCTTC. Full variable domain (missing parts from reference TRBV5-6 and TRBJ2-1): DAGVTQSPTHLIKTRGQQVTLRCSPKSGHDTVSWYQQALGQGPQFIFQYYEEEERQRGNFPDRFSGHQFPNYSSELNVNALLLGDSALYLCASSLVAGSSYNEQFFGPGTRLTVL.

A single count supports this clone. The chain combines TRBV20-1 with TRBJ1-5; TRBD1 aligns across 10 bases. CDR1 and CDR2 from the germline V gene are DFQATT and SNEGSKA (reference sequence). J gave up 11 bases and V 6 bases, and 4 bases lay outside the gene matches. This CDR3 region has 11 residues. The CDR3 nucleotides read TGCAGTGCGCCAGGACAGGGGGCCCAGCATTTT. Encoded protein: CSAPGQGAQHF.

The chain employs TRBV28 and TRBJ2-6, with 10 bases matching TRBD1. This CDR3 spans 16 amino acids. With 4 bases clipped from V and 4 bases from J, the junction kept 4 bases outside the gene matches. Per the germline V gene, CDR1 is MDHEN and CDR2 is SYDVKM. The CDR3 DNA sequence: TGTGCCAGCAGTTCGGGACAGGGGTACGGGGCCAACGTCCTGACTTTC. This codes for CASSSGQGYGANVLTF.

CDR3 protein: CTPRQGTYNEQFF. In DNA, the CDR3 is TGCACCCCCAGGCAGGGAACTTACAATGAGCAGTTCTTC. The gene calls are TRBV29-1 and TRBJ2-1; D is possibly TRBD1 (5 bases). The CDR3 spans 13 residues. Germline V gives CDR1 SQVTM, CDR2 ANQGSEA.

The rearrangement uses TRBV2 and TRBJ2-6; 8 bases agree with TRBD2. CDR3 length: 18 amino acids. Germline lookup yields CDR1 SNHLY and CDR2 FYNNEI. V trimming: 8 bases; J trimming: 1 base; junction bases outside the gene matches: 13. The CDR3 loop is CASCLLFAGGSGANVLTF. CDR3 DNA sequence: TGTGCCAGCTGTTTGTTGTTCGCGGGGGGATCTGGGGCCAACGTCCTGACTTTC.

V gene TRBV28 combines with J gene TRBJ1-5; tentatively, D is TRBD1 (6 bases). The length of the CDR3 is 15 residues. The V gene lost 2 bases and the J gene lost 0 bases, with 8 bases spanning the gap. CDR1 is MDHEN and CDR2 is SYDVKM in the germline V gene. The CDR3 protein is CASSLQGNSNQPQHF. In DNA form, the CDR3 reads TGTGCCAGCAGTTTACAGGGGAATAGCAATCAGCCCCAGCATTTT. The full variable domain, in which reference TRBV28 and TRBJ1-5 provide the parts outside the CDR3, is DVKVTQSSRYLVKRTGEKVFLECVQDMDHENMFWYRQDPGLGLRLIYFSYDVKMKEKGDIPEGYSVSREKKERFSLILESASTNQTSMYLCASSLQGNSNQPQHFGDGTRLSIL.

The CDR3 loop reads CASSETTGRVNEQFF. CDR3 sequence (DNA): TGTGCCAGCAGCGAAACGACAGGGCGGGTCAATGAGCAGTTCTTC. This chain links TRBV7-9 with TRBJ2-1; 7 bases line up with TRBD1. The CDR3 is 15 amino acids. Trimming took 5 bases from V and 6 from J; bases not matched to a gene: 10. CDR1 SEHNR and CDR2 FQNEAQ come from the germline V gene (reference sequence). The whole variable domain, remainder taken from reference TRBV7-9 and TRBJ2-1, is DTGVSQNPRHKITKRGQNVTFRCDPISEHNRLYWYRQTLGQGPEFLTYFQNEAQLEKSRLLSDRFSAERPKGSFSTLEIQRTEQGDSAMYLCASSETTGRVNEQFFGPGTRLTVL.

The chain employs TRBV4-1 and TRBJ1-6; a possible D gene is TRBD1 (5 bases). The CDR3 runs to 13 residues. Trimming removed 3 bases from V and 9 bases from J, with 9 bases in between. From germline, CDR1 is MGHRA and CDR2 YSYEKL. CDR3 residues: CASSHQGRSPLHF. In DNA form, the CDR3 reads TGCGCCAGCAGCCATCAGGGTCGTTCACCCCTCCACTTT.

The chain recombines TRBV6-5 with TRBJ2-2, with D tentatively TRBD2 (5 bases). Germline V gene lookup returns CDR1 MNHEY and CDR2 SVGAGI. V gave up 8 bases and J gave up 6 bases, with 10 bases separating them. CDR3 length equals 12 residues. CDR3 protein: CASRTEAGELFF. CDR3 nucleotide sequence: TGTGCCAGCCGAACGGAGGCCGGGGAGCTGTTTTTT.

The rearrangement joins TRBV2 to TRBJ1-1; TRBD1 is a possible D gene (5 bases). Per the germline V gene, CDR1 is SNHLY and CDR2 is FYNNEI. The CDR3 spans 11 residues. V lost 8 bases and J 11 bases, leaving 15 bases between the germline ends. CDR3 residues: CASLEGAVAFF. The DNA of the CDR3 is TGTGCCAGCTTAGAAGGGGCGGTGGCTTTCTTT.

The rearrangement uses TRBV28 and TRBJ1-1; D is uncertain. Germline CDR1 and CDR2: MDHEN and SYDVKM. CDR3 length: 14 residues. The germline V and J ends were trimmed by 4 bases and 0 bases, with 9 bases remaining between them. The CDR3 DNA reads TGTGCCAGCAGTTCCAGGTACATGAACACTGAAGCTTTCTTT. Protein sequence: CASSSRYMNTEAFF.

This chain uses TRBV5-1 with TRBJ2-2, with 7 nucleotides matching TRBD1. V was pared by 0 bases and J by 0 bases, with 5 bases of the junction left unmatched. There are 17 residues in the CDR3. The V gene's germline CDR1 is SGHRS and CDR2 YFSETQ. The CDR3 sequence: CASSLGQGPSNTGELFF. The CDR3 DNA is TGCGCCAGCAGCTTGGGACAGGGCCCTTCGAACACCGGGGAGCTGTTTTTT.